These T cell receptor beta chains were read from a single sample in a study of radiation and T cells in renal cell carcinoma. Clones were sequenced by immunoSEQ multiplex PCR, and TCRdb holds only the in-frame ones, with some missing. The table includes around 46,000 clones, 65% to 90% detected once. Sequencing was performed on blood, taken from a patient whose treatment included radiotherapy and nephrectomy. The origin of the receptors is a woman aged 70 to 79 with renal cell carcinoma. Both conserved end residues are part of each CDR3. A D gene is named only where the DNA matches it firmly. Size values are once, few and many counts, or a class for expanded clones, and some rows have none.

V gene	clone size	J gene	D gene	CDR3 protein	CDR3 DNA
TRBV29-1	-	TRBJ1-2	-	CSVGAGDGYTF	TGCAGCGTGGGCGCGGGGGATGGCTACACCTTC
TRBV5-4	once	TRBJ2-3	-	CASRGGTETDTQYF	TGTGCCAGCAGAGGTGGGACTGAGACGGATACGCAGTATTTT
TRBV6-1	few	TRBJ1-1	-	CASSDRGQTNTEAFF	TGTGCCAGCAGTGATCGCGGACAGACGAACACTGAAGCTTTCTTT
TRBV29-1	-	TRBJ1-5	-	CSVRGADQPQHF	TGCAGCGTTCGAGGGGCTGATCAGCCCCAGCATTTT
TRBV19	-	TRBJ1-1	-	CASRTPDTEAFF	TGTGCCAGTAGAACTCCGGACACTGAAGCTTTCTTT
TRBV5-8	once	TRBJ1-2	TRBD1	CASSWGQGENYGYTF	TGTGCCAGCAGCTGGGGACAGGGGGAGAACTATGGCTACACCTTC
TRBV2	-	TRBJ1-1	-	CASSVLSEGAFF	TGTGCCAGCAGTGTCCTATCCGAGGGAGCTTTCTTT
TRBV25-1	-	TRBJ2-3	TRBD2	CASSGTAAGEDTQYF	TGTGCCAGCAGTGGCACCGCGGCGGGAGAAGATACGCAGTATTTT
TRBV29-1	once	TRBJ1-2	-	CSVARNYGYTF	TGCAGCGTTGCACGGAACTATGGCTACACCTTC
TRBV5-4	-	TRBJ2-1	TRBD2	CASSSDLAGEGNEQFF	TGTGCCAGCAGCTCCGATCTAGCGGGAGAGGGTAATGAGCAGTTCTTC
TRBV6-1	-	TRBJ2-1	-	CATLAGIGGEQFF	TGTGCCACCTTAGCAGGGATCGGGGGTGAGCAGTTCTTC
TRBV30	-	TRBJ2-3	-	CASPVGNTQYF	TGTGCCTCTCCCGTTGGAAATACGCAGTATTTT
TRBV28	few	TRBJ2-5	TRBD1	CASRDRIFQETQYF	TGTGCCAGCAGGGACAGGATATTCCAAGAGACCCAGTACTTC
TRBV6-1	few	TRBJ2-2	TRBD2	CASRSRGGLTGELFF	TGTGCCAGCAGATCGCGGGGGGGCCTAACCGGGGAGCTGTTTTTT
TRBV7-2	-	TRBJ2-4	-	CASSRTQAVGIQYF	TGTGCCAGCAGCCGAACCCAGGCGGTCGGCATTCAGTACTTC
TRBV21-1	-	TRBJ2-5	-	CASSPRDQGETQYF	TGTGCCAGCAGTCCCCGGGACCAGGGGGAGACCCAGTACTTC
TRBV6-1	-	TRBJ1-1	-	CASSEVYGTEAFF	TGTGCCAGCAGTGAAGTTTACGGCACTGAAGCTTTCTTT
TRBV5-1	-	TRBJ2-3	-	CASSLEGTDTQYF	TGCGCCAGCAGCTTGGAGGGGACGGATACGCAGTATTTT